This T cell receptor (beta chain) came from a study of CD8 T cells in Susac syndrome (dated by TCRdb to between 2018 and 2021). Some background on the complete study: Whether CD8+ T cell activation and differentiation in Susac syndrome was antigen driven was tested using repertoire sequencing. Study-wide findings and limitations: The number of individuals in the TCR sequencing and HLA analysis was recognized as being relatively small.

Peripheral blood CD8+ and CD4+ T cells from healthy donors, Susac syndrome patients and multiple sclerosis patients were profiled using high-throughput TCR beta sequencing. The multiple sclerosis controls were treatment-naive patients who had stable or active relapsing-remitting disease and met the revised McDonald criteria. Bulk CD8+ and CD4+ T cells were purified by magnetic negative isolation, whereas CD8+ TEMRA cells were enriched by FACS. Blood was drawn into EDTA tubes, processed within 24 hours, and PBMCs were isolated by density gradient centrifugation. PBMCs intended for TCR sequencing were cryopreserved in liquid nitrogen and thawed later in a water bath at 37 degrees C. A purity of at least 90% was achieved for sorted or isolated CD4+, CD8+ and CD8+ TEMRA cells. As concerns this clonotype: The clone's antigen remains unknown. Qualities for individual bases were not recorded, and no much larger clone is one base off.

RNA was extracted with the RNeasy kit and about 0.5 to 1 ug was reverse transcribed using random hexamers. The immunoSEQ multiplex PCR assay, covering 54 Vbeta and 13 Jbeta segments, was used to amplify TCR beta CDR3 regions. PCR amplification bias was corrected using a synthetic template baseline for primer optimization and computational correction. From the authors' description of their analysis: Reads were annotated to V, D and J genes per IMGT and analyzed with immunoSEQ Analyzer, keeping only productive sequences. Clonality was calculated as one minus the Shannon entropy normalized by log2 of the number of productive unique sequences. Public and private clones were assessed among the 100 most prevalent clones of each patient and control. Clones were defined as Susac-specific when absent from the healthy and MS cohorts, from about a thousand published viral clones and from other ImmuneACCESS disease sequences. TCRdb took the public reads, trimmed them with fastp at Q25, ran MiXCR for clone calling and kept in-frame beta chains. For every CDR3 protein sequence, its rows merge into one entry that carries the most common genes and DNA. The V and J calls and clone size are TCRdb's, not the authors'. The table for this sample lists a few hundred thousand distinct CDR3 sequences; roughly 96% of them were counted only once. Roughly 0.09% of the sample is held by the ten biggest clonotypes.

The source of this sequence is a human donor with multiple sclerosis. Material: CD4+ T cells from PBMCs.

The encoded CDR3 is CAQQRSGGEQFF. The DNA is as follows: TGTGCGCAACAACGGAGCGGGGGGGAGCAGTTCTTC. The chain is made from TRBV30 and TRBJ2-1; 9 middle bases align to TRBD2. Including cysteine and phenylalanine, the CDR3 has 12 amino acids. Only the CDR3 DNA is retained, 36 bases long and in frame from the first base. Looking up the germline V gene (reference sequence) yields CDR1 GTSNPN and CDR2 SVGIG.